The 28 T cell receptor beta chains below come from one sample, sequenced in a study of vaccination and CD4 T cells after COVID-19. CD4+ T cells that had been cultured provided DNA sequenced with the Oncomine TCR Beta short-read assay. TCRdb independently ran MiXCR on the PCR reads; one entry per CDR3 protein. Here the sample spans 8,000 to 9,000 distinct CDR3 sequences, 73% being singletons. The antigens for these receptors are not known. Documented treatment: roughly 11-day PBMC culture with coronavirus spike peptide pools or control peptides (ViraFEST assay). Sequencing was carried out using CD4+ T cells from blood, cultured in vitro. All receptors derive from a human donor who had recovered from COVID-19.

V usage is TRBV2 and J usage is TRBJ1-3, with no clear D. CDR3 length: 12 amino acids. With 6 bases removed from V and 4 bases from J, the gap between germline ends came to 7 bases. Germline V gives CDR1 SNHLY, CDR2 FYNNEI. The chain's CDR3 is CASRGLGNTIYF. CDR3 in DNA: TGTGCCAGCAGGGGATTAGGAAACACCATATATTTT. The whole variable domain, remainder taken from reference TRBV2 and TRBJ1-3, is EPEVTQTPSHQVTQMGQEVILRCVPISNHLYFYWYRQILGQKVEFLVSFYNNEISEKSEIFDDQFSVERPDGSNFTLKIRSTKLEDSAMYFCASRGLGNTIYFGEGSWLTVV.

This chain connects TRBV27 to TRBJ1-1, with 12 bases that match TRBD1. V gave up 4 bases and J gave up 7 bases; unmatched junction bases: 4. This CDR3 spans 14 amino acids. Germline V gene lookup returns CDR1 MNHEY and CDR2 SMNVEV (reference sequence). The CDR3 nucleotides read TGTGCCAGCAGTTCGGGACAGGGGGCGTTTGAAGCTTTCTTT. Its translation: CASSSGQGAFEAFF.

The rearrangement uses TRBV6-1 and TRBJ1-1; perhaps TRBD1 as D (6 bases). Trimming shortened V by 7 bases and J by 0 bases, and 36 bases separated the two germline ends. Germline loops: CDR1 MNHNS, CDR2 SASEGT. This CDR3 has 22 residues. CDR3: CASISPRLSGVIGGTMNTEAFF. CDR3 coding DNA: TGTGCCAGCATTTCCCCCAGACTTTCTGGCGTTATAGGGGGTACAATGAACACTGAAGCTTTCTTT.

The rearrangement links TRBV11-2 to TRBJ1-1; D remains ambiguous. The length of the CDR3 is 15 residues. CDR1 is SGHAT, CDR2 FQNNGV, per germline. Trimming removed 7 bases at V and 0 bases at J, with 15 bases between. For the CDR3, the DNA is TGTGCCAGCACCGTAACAAGGTTACTGAACACTGAAGCTTTCTTT. It codes for CASTVTRLLNTEAFF.

In its sample, this clonotype was seen once. The chain couples TRBV7-9 to TRBJ1-6, with 7 bases identical to TRBD1. There are 14 residues in the CDR3. With V trimmed by 5 bases and J by 7 bases, 5 bases remained unmatched. Germline CDR1 and CDR2: SEHNR and FQNEAQ (reference sequence). DNA for the CDR3: TGTGCCAGCAGCACGGGACAGAACAATTCACCCCTCCACTTT. It specifies CASSTGQNNSPLHF.

The chain is built from TRBV11-3 and TRBJ1-1, with a possible D match to TRBD1 (5 bases). From germline, CDR1 is SGHNT and CDR2 YENEEA. Trimming shortened V by 5 bases and J by 6 bases, and 19 bases separated the two germline ends. This CDR3 region has 15 residues. CDR3 sequence: CASSGTGTLGAEAFF. CDR3 in DNA: TGTGCCAGCAGCGGCACCGGGACCCTGGGCGCTGAAGCTTTCTTT.

The chain couples TRBV27 to TRBJ2-6; D possibly matches TRBD1 or TRBD2 (5 bases each). From germline, CDR1 is MNHEY and CDR2 SMNVEV (reference sequence). V was pared by 11 bases and J by 0 bases, with 14 bases between. The CDR3 covers 15 residues. The CDR3 region is CARGGSRSGANVLTF. The CDR3 region has the DNA TGTGCCCGGGGCGGCAGCCGCTCTGGGGCCAACGTCCTGACTTTC.

This chain uses TRBV6-5 with TRBJ2-5, with 11 bases aligning to TRBD2. Germline V CDR1 and CDR2: MNHEY, SVGAGI. V lost 2 bases, J lost 3 bases, and 2 bases stayed unmatched. The CDR3 spans 15 residues. This CDR3 reads CASSYRLAGKETQYF. For the CDR3, the DNA is TGTGCCAGCAGTTACCGACTAGCGGGGAAAGAGACCCAGTACTTC.

The chain carries TRBV5-1 and TRBJ1-1, with a possible D match to TRBD1 (6 bases). Between the trimmed V and J ends, which lost 4 bases and 1 base, there was a span of 11 bases. The length of the CDR3 is 14 residues. CDR1 is SGHRS and CDR2 is YFSETQ in the germline V gene. The CDR3 region is CASSLGHKNTEAFF. The CDR3 coding sequence is TGCGCCAGCAGCCTGGGACATAAGAACACTGAAGCTTTCTTT.

This chain connects TRBV6-2 or TRBV6-3 to TRBJ1-2, with TRBD1 identical over 8 bases. There are 15 residues in the CDR3. CDR1 and CDR2 (germline): MNHEY, SVGEGT. Trimming took 7 bases from V and 4 from J; bases not matched to a gene: 11. CDR3 loop: CASIPSGQEFYGYTF. DNA for the CDR3: TGTGCCAGCATTCCCTCGGGACAGGAATTCTATGGCTACACCTTC.

The chain combines TRBV27 with TRBJ1-4; D possibly corresponds to TRBD1 (6 bases). The length of the CDR3 is 15 residues. V lost 2 bases and J lost 8, with 15 bases in between. Germline CDR1 reads MNHEY; CDR2 reads SMNVEV (reference sequence). The CDR3 loop reads CASSLNAGAGEKLFF. As DNA, the CDR3 is TGTGCCAGCAGTTTAAACGCGGGGGCCGGAGAAAAACTGTTTTTT.

DNA for the CDR3: TGTGCCAGCAGTGAAAGGACAGTGAACACTGAAGCTTTCTTT. This translates into CASSERTVNTEAFF. The chain carries TRBV2 and TRBJ1-1, with a weak D call TRBD1 (6 bases). Germline values: CDR1 SNHLY, CDR2 FYNNEI. Trimming removed 2 bases at V and 0 bases at J, with 7 bases between. This CDR3 comprises 14 residues.

This clonotype was counted between two and nine times. The chain has TRBV7-6 and TRBJ1-5, with a possible D match to TRBD1 (5 bases). V lost 2 bases to trimming and J lost 2 bases, with 16 bases between them. This CDR3 has 17 amino acids. CDR1 and CDR2 from the germline V gene are SGHVS and FNYEAQ. The CDR3 reads CASSLRGGEGGNQPQHF. Here the CDR3 DNA reads TGTGCCAGCAGCTTACGGGGAGGGGAGGGCGGCAATCAGCCCCAGCATTTT.

The chain is built from TRBV29-1 and TRBJ2-7; 9 bases are a match to TRBD1. With 1 base clipped from V and 4 bases from J, the junction kept 8 bases outside the gene matches. Germline V gene sequence: CDR1 SQVTM, CDR2 ANQGSEA. This CDR3 is 15 amino acids long. The CDR3 coding sequence is TGCAGCGTTGAAGGTTTTGGGACAGGGATATACGAGCAGTACTTC. This gives the protein CSVEGFGTGIYEQYF.

This clonotype was seen a few times. This rearrangement joins TRBV7-3 to TRBJ1-1; D gene unclear. Germline lookup yields CDR1 SGHTA and CDR2 FQGTGA. V was shortened by 2 bases and J by 4 bases, with 11 bases between the two germline ends. The CDR3 runs to 14 residues. CDR3 loop: CASSLSGFGTEAFF. CDR3 coding DNA: TGTGCCAGCAGCTTATCGGGTTTCGGCACTGAAGCTTTCTTT.

CDR3 region: CASSQARDSGGYTF. Here the CDR3 DNA reads TGTGCCAGCAGTCAAGCCCGGGACAGTGGTGGCTACACCTTC. The J gene is TRBJ1-2, the V gene TRBV7-3; 7 positions agree with TRBD1. The CDR3 is 14 amino acids. Germline V gives CDR1 SGHTA, CDR2 FQGTGA. J lost 7 bases, V lost 6 bases, and 11 bases had no gene match.

The chain couples TRBV7-2 to TRBJ2-3, with 9 bases fitting TRBD2. CDR3 length: 18 residues. Germline V gives CDR1 SGHTA, CDR2 FQGNSA. Trimming removed 2 bases from V and 2 bases from J; junction bases left unmatched: 11. CDR3 DNA: TGTGCCAGCAGCTTAAATGGCGGGAGGGCCCTATACACAGATACGCAGTATTTT. Amino acids: CASSLNGGRALYTDTQYF.

The chain combines TRBV2 with TRBJ2-2; 7 bases agree with TRBD2. Germline CDR1 SNHLY, CDR2 FYNNEI. V lost 2 bases, J lost 6 bases, and 6 bases stayed unmatched. CDR3 length: 15 amino acids. The CDR3 protein is CASSERGAGPGELFF. As DNA, the CDR3 is TGTGCCAGCAGTGAACGGGGAGCGGGACCCGGGGAGCTGTTTTTT. Supplemented by reference TRBV2 and TRBJ2-2, the full variable domain reads EPEVTQTPSHQVTQMGQEVILRCVPISNHLYFYWYRQILGQKVEFLVSFYNNEISEKSEIFDDQFSVERPDGSNFTLKIRSTKLEDSAMYFCASSERGAGPGELFFGEGSRLTVL.

The chain employs TRBV11-3 and TRBJ2-7; a possible D gene is TRBD1 (5 bases). V lost 2 bases, J lost 0 bases, and 11 bases lay in between. The CDR3 covers 15 residues. Germline loops: CDR1 SGHNT, CDR2 YENEEA. The chain's CDR3 is CASSLRQSFSYEQYF. In DNA form, the CDR3 reads TGTGCCAGCAGCTTACGACAGAGCTTCTCCTACGAGCAGTACTTC.

J is TRBJ1-1 and V is TRBV6-5; a weak D match, TRBD1 (5 bases). CDR3 length equals 21 residues. Trimming shortened V by 2 bases and J by 0 bases, and 28 bases separated the two germline ends. Germline V CDR1 and CDR2: MNHEY, SVGAGI. CDR3 sequence reads: CASSYRTTPRGLLIMNTEAFF. As DNA, the CDR3 is TGTGCCAGCAGTTACCGAACAACCCCTAGGGGTCTACTAATAATGAACACTGAAGCTTTCTTT.

This clonotype was found a few times. The V gene is TRBV7-3, the J gene TRBJ2-5, with TRBD2 identical over 8 bases. The length of the CDR3 is 15 residues. Unmatched junction bases numbered 4, after V lost 3 bases and J lost 1 base. Germline-derived CDR1 and CDR2 are SGHTA and FQGTGA. In DNA form, the CDR3 reads TGTGCCAGCAGCTTGGCTGGACTAGCCCAAGAGACCCAGTACTTC. Translated, it gives CASSLAGLAQETQYF. The full variable domain, completed using reference TRBV7-3 and TRBJ2-5, is GAGVSQTPSNKVTEKGKYVELRCDPISGHTALYWYRQSLGQGPEFLIYFQGTGAADDSGLPNDRFFAVRPEGSVSTLKIQRTERGDSAVYLCASSLAGLAQETQYFGPGTRLLVL.

The chain joins TRBV19 to TRBJ2-3; TRBD2 matches at 7 bases. The CDR3 totals 16 residues. Germline values: CDR1 LNHDA, CDR2 SQIVND (reference sequence). The V gene end was trimmed by 6 bases and the J gene end by 3 bases; junction bases not matched to a gene: 12. The CDR3 loop reads CASSPLLAASTDTQYF. CDR3 bases: TGTGCCAGTAGCCCCTTGCTAGCGGCCAGTACAGATACGCAGTATTTT.

The V call is TRBV12-2, the J call TRBJ2-1; the table names TRBD1, a call not compared with the DNA. TRBV12-2 is classified as a pseudogene. The CDR3 is 14 residues long. The CDR3 here is CASRLGTPLIEQFF. The DNA of the CDR3 is TGTGCAAGTCGCTTAGGGACTCCCCTTATTGAGCAGTTCTTC.

This chain connects TRBV10-2 to TRBJ2-3; TRBD2 aligns across 15 bases. V shed 6 bases and J 1 base; nucleotides not matched to a gene: 5. Germline CDR1 WSHSY, CDR2 SAAADI. There are 17 residues in the CDR3. As DNA, the CDR3 is TGCGCCAGCAGCCGTTGGACTAGCGGGAGGGGCACAGATACGCAGTATTTT. Protein sequence: CASSRWTSGRGTDTQYF.

The table lists this clonotype with a count of one. V usage is TRBV11-2 and J usage is TRBJ2-5; either TRBD1 or TRBD2 may fit D (5 bases each). The V end was cut by 4 bases, the J end by 5 bases, with 5 bases between. CDR3 size: 11 residues. The germline V gene encodes CDR1 SGHAT and CDR2 FQNNGV. CDR3 bases: TGTGCCAGCAGCTGGGGGGAGACCCAGTACTTC. It encodes CASSWGETQYF.

The rearrangement uses TRBV19 and TRBJ1-5; D is ambiguous. CDR1 is LNHDA, CDR2 SQIVND, per germline (reference sequence). CDR3 length: 13 amino acids. V lost 4 bases, J lost 3 bases, and 7 bases lay in between. The chain's CDR3 is CASSNRVNQPQHF. The CDR3 nucleotides read TGTGCCAGTAGTAACCGGGTCAATCAGCCCCAGCATTTT. Drawing the rest from reference TRBV19 and TRBJ1-5, the complete variable domain is DGGITQSPKYLFRKEGQNVTLSCEQNLNHDAMYWYRQDPGQGLRLIYYSQIVNDFQKGDIAEGYSVSREKKESFPLTVTSAQKNPTAFYLCASSNRVNQPQHFGDGTRLSIL.

CDR3 loop: CASSYSPNGAQPEAFF. CDR3 nucleotide sequence: TGTGCCAGCAGTTACTCTCCTAACGGGGCACAGCCTGAAGCTTTCTTT. This chain links TRBV6-5 with TRBJ1-1; D perhaps matches TRBD1 (5 bases). Per the germline V gene, CDR1 is MNHEY and CDR2 is SVGAGI. CDR3 length: 16 residues. Trimming took 0 bases from V and 6 from J, leaving 17 bases between them.

The chain is built from TRBV7-9 and TRBJ1-1; D not resolved. V lost 1 base, J lost 4 bases, and 7 bases lay in between. CDR1 is SEHNR and CDR2 is FQNEAQ in the germline V gene (reference sequence). The CDR3 has 13 residues. DNA for the CDR3: TGTGCCAGCAGCTTAGGGGAGGTCACTGAAGCTTTCTTT. This gives the protein CASSLGEVTEAFF. Complete variable domain (other parts from reference TRBV7-9 and TRBJ1-1): DTGVSQNPRHKITKRGQNVTFRCDPISEHNRLYWYRQTLGQGPEFLTYFQNEAQLEKSRLLSDRFSAERPKGSFSTLEIQRTEQGDSAMYLCASSLGEVTEAFFGQGTRLTVV.